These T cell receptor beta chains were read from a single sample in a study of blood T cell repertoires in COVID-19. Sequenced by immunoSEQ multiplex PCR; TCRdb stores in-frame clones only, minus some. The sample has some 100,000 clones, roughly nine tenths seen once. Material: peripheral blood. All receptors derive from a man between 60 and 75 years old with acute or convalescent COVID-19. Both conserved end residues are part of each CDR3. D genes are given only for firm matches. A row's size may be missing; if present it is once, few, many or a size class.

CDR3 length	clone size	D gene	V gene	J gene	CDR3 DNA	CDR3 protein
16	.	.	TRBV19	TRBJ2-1	TGTGCCAGTAGTATACTGCAGGGGACGACGTACAATGAGCAGTTCTTC	CASSILQGTTYNEQFF
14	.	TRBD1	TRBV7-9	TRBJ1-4	TGTGCCAGCAGCTTAGTGGGACAGGCTGGAAAACTGTTTTTT	CASSLVGQAGKLFF
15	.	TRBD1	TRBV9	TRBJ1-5	TGTGCCAGCAGCGTTACAGGGGCCAACAATCAGCCCCAGCATTTT	CASSVTGANNQPQHF
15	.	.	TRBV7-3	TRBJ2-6	TGTGCCAGCAGCTTCCAGGGATCTGGGGCCAACGTCCTGACTTTC	CASSFQGSGANVLTF
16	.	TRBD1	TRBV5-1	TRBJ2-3	TGCGCCAGCAGCTTACAGGGGGATCGTAGCACAGATACGCAGTATTTT	CASSLQGDRSTDTQYF
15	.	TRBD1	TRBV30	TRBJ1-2	TGTGCCTGGAGTGGCTTCGGGACAGTAAACTATGGCTACACCTTC	CAWSGFGTVNYGYTF
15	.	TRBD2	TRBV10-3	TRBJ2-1	TGTGCCATCAGTGAGTCAGCGGGAGCGTACAATGAGCAGTTCTTC	CAISESAGAYNEQFF
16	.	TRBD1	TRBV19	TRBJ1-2	TGTGCCAGTAGTATAGACTCCTTCGACAGGGTCTATGGCTACACCTTC	CASSIDSFDRVYGYTF
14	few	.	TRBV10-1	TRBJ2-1	TGCGCCAGCAGTGAACAGGGAGATTACAATGAGCAGTTCTTC	CASSEQGDYNEQFF
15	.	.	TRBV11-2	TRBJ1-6	TGTGCCAGCAGCTTGCGGGGCTCCTATAATTCACCCCTCCACTTT	CASSLRGSYNSPLHF
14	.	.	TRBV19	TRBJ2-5	TGTGCCAGTAGTATTGTCGGGAGTGGGGAGACCCAGTACTTC	CASSIVGSGETQYF
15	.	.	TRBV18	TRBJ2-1	TGTGCCAGCTCACCGTTACTCGGCGGGAACAATGAGCAGTTCTTC	CASSPLLGGNNEQFF
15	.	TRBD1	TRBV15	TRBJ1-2	TGTGCCACCAGCAGACCCGGGACAGGGGTTGGTGGCTACACCTTC	CATSRPGTGVGGYTF
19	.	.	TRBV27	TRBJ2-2	TGTGCCAGCAGTCCCACAGTGGGCCCCACCACAATACCTCAACAGAAGCTGTTTTTT	CASSPTVGPTTIPQQKLFF
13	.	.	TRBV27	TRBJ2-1	TGTGCCAGCAGTTTAAGGGGGACGGGTGAGCAGTTCTTC	CASSLRGTGEQFF
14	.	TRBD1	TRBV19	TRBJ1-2	TGTGCCAGTAGTACCGACAGGGGGGACTATGGCTACACCTTC	CASSTDRGDYGYTF
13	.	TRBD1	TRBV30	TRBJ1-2	TGTGCCTGGTCACTACAGGGGAACTATGGCTACACCTTC	CAWSLQGNYGYTF
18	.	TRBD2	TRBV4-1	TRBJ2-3	TGCGCCAGCAGCCAAGCGGGGGGTAGCGGGAGAGGCACAGATACGCAGTATTTT	CASSQAGGSGRGTDTQYF
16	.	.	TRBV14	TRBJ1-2	TGTGCCAGCACTCTTTGGGAGAAACCCGAGAAGTATGGCTACACCTTC	CASTLWEKPEKYGYTF
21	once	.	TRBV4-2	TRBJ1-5	TGTGCCAGCAGCCAGGGGGTCGACGGACAGCCAAAAATTTATAGCAATCAGCCCCAGCATTTT	CASSQGVDGQPKIYSNQPQHF
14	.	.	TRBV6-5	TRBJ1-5	TGTGCCAGCAACCTCGGGTCTCAGGGCCAGCCCCAGCATTTT	CASNLGSQGQPQHF
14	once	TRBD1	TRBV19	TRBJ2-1	TGTGCCAGTAGTGGACAGGGATCCTACAATGAGCAGTTCTTC	CASSGQGSYNEQFF
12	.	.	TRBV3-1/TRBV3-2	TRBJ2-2	TGTGCCAGCAGTCCAAGGGGGGGGGAGCTGTTTTTT	CASSPRGGELFF
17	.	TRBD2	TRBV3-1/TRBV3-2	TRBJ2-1	TGTGCCAGCAGCCGAGGAATAGCGGGAGGACTCAGGAATGAGCAGTTCTTC	CASSRGIAGGLRNEQFF
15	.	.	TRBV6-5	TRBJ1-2	TGTGCCAGCAGCCGAAGAGACAGGAACCGGGATGGCTACACCTTC	CASSRRDRNRDGYTF
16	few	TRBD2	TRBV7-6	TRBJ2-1	TGTGCCAGCAGCTTACGGACTAGCGGGAGTTGGAATGAGCAGTTCTTC	CASSLRTSGSWNEQFF
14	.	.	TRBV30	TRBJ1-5	TGTGCCTGGAGCCGGGGCCAGGGGAATCAGCCCCAGCATTTT	CAWSRGQGNQPQHF
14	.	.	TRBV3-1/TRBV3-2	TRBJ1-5	TGTGCCAGCAGCCATGGGCAGGGGTTTCAGCCCCAGCATTTT	CASSHGQGFQPQHF
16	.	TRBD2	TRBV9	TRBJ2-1	TGTGCCAGCAGCCCCGGTGGGCTAGCGGGATTCAATGAGCAGTTCTTC	CASSPGGLAGFNEQFF
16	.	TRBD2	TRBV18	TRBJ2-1	TGTGCCAGCTCACCCGGCGGGACTAGCGGGGAGGGGGAGCAGTTCTTC	CASSPGGTSGEGEQFF
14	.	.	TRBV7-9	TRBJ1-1	TGTGCCAGCAGCTTAGGGCCGGGGGGTAAAGGGGCTTTCTTT	CASSLGPGGKGAFF
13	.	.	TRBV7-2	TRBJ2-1	TGTGCCAGCAGCATCACTAGTAGCAATGAGCAGTTCTTC	CASSITSSNEQFF
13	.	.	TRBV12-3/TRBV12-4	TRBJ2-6	TGTGCCAGCAGTTCGTCTGGGGCCAACGTCCTGACTTTC	CASSSSGANVLTF
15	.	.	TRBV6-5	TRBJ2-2	TGTGCCAGCAGCCCAGGGATATTTGGGACCGGGGAGCTGTTTTTT	CASSPGIFGTGELFF
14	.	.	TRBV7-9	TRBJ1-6	TGTGCCAGCAGCTTATATACGGAGGATTCACCCCTCCACTTT	CASSLYTEDSPLHF
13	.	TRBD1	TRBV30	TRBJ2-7	TGTGCCTGGAGTAGACAGGGGTTGAACGAGCAGTACTTC	CAWSRQGLNEQYF
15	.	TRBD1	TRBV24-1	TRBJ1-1	TGTGCCACCAGTGATCGGACAGGGGGAGCTACTGAAGCTTTCTTT	CATSDRTGGATEAFF
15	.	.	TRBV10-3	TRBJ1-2	TGTGCCATCAGTGAGTCCTTGGTGTCCCGGTATGGCTACACCTTC	CAISESLVSRYGYTF
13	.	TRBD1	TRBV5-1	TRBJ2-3	TGCGCCAGCAGCCAGGGGGGCACAGATACGCAGTATTTT	CASSQGGTDTQYF
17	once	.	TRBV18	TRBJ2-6	TGTGCCAGCTCACCTAACAGGGCCCTCTCTGGGGCCAACGTCCTGACTTTC	CASSPNRALSGANVLTF
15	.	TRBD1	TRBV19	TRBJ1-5	TGTGCCAGTAGTATAGGCCAGGGGGGCAATCAGCCCCAGCATTTT	CASSIGQGGNQPQHF
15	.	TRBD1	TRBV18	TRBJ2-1	TGTGCCAGCTCACCCGGGAACAGGGGGATCGATGAGCAGTTCTTC	CASSPGNRGIDEQFF